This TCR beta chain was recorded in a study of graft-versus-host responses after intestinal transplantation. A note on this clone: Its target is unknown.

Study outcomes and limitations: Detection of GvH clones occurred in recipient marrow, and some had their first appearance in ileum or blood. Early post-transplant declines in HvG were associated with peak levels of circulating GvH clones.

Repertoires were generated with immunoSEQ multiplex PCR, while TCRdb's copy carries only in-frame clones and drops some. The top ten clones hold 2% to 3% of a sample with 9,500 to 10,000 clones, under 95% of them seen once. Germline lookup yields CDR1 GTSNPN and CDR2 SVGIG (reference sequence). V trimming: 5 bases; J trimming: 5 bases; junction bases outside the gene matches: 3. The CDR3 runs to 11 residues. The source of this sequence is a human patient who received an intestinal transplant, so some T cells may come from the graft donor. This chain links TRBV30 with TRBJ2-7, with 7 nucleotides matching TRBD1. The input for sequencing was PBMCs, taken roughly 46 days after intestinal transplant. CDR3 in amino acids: CAWGQEHEQYF. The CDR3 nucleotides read TGTGCCTGGGGACAGGAACACGAGCAGTACTTC.